A selection of T cell receptor beta chains follows, all from one sample in a study of response to subunit inactivated influenza vaccine. TCRdb recomputed calls from the RT-PCR reads with MiXCR, one row per CDR3 protein. The table lists hundreds of thousands of distinct CDR3 sequences, around 15% of them singletons, with around 7.6% in the top ten. Specimen: PBMCs from blood, collected about 14 days before vaccination. The receptors come from a man in his fifties who received an inactivated influenza vaccine. Each CDR3 is given with its conserved first and last residue.

>TRBV6-1
CASSQDRGIANEQFF
>TRBV30
CAWRRRSGGNEQFF
>TRBV10-3
CAISDFSSTGELFF
>TRBV4-1
CASSVQPGQNTGELFF
>TRBV6-5
CASSYSGEGETQYF
>TRBV5-1
CASSLAMEGQGQNTGELFF
>TRBV12-3/TRBV12-4
CASSLRTSGNQETQYF
>TRBV4-1
CASSQDPGPAYEQYF
>TRBV12-3/TRBV12-4
CASSLKGGSSKQYF
>TRBV5-4
CASSSGGSTHQETQYF
>TRBV12-3/TRBV12-4
CASTRDNFFTDTQYF
>TRBV27
CASSSSGGRIYF
>TRBV7-9
CASSLGGQPQETQYF
>TRBV7-9
CATEAGVETGELFF
>TRBV3-1
CASSQDVRRGQETQHF
>TRBV20-1
CSATGGGGRTGELFF
>TRBV20-1
CSAAGSSGSFIGELFF
>TRBV29-1
CSVDYRTDTQYF
>TRBV2
CASTLLSSYNEQFF
>TRBV20-1
CSARDRSPNKDTQYF
>TRBV5-6
CASSYRGTDQPQHF
>TRBV11-2
CASSLRLRGLKDYNEQFF
>TRBV28
CASSLVTDEQYF
>TRBV11-3
CASSTGGSDTQYF
>TRBV5-6
CASSLGSVGASFHF
>TRBV4-3
CASSQDLQTDSNQPQHF
>TRBV4-1
CASSQETDRGFTDTQYF
>TRBV6-2/TRBV6-3
CASSYARSSGNTIYF
>TRBV29-1
CSVEDERGTDTQYF
>TRBV12-3/TRBV12-4
CASRSVASWEDTQYF
>TRBV5-5
CASSDPPDTQYF
>TRBV7-8
CASSRPSDTSTDTQYF